One sample yielded the 14 T cell receptor beta chains listed below, sequenced in a study of cytomegalovirus exposure and HLA in healthy donors. The PCR made use of 60 Vbeta and 13 Jbeta primers. Measured with immunoSEQ multiplex PCR; TCRdb has only the in-frame clones, and not every one. The sample carries about 120,000 clones, about 77% recorded once. The specimen was PBMCs. The receptors here all came from a woman between 25 and 40 years old in good health and CMV-seropositive.

This clone was counted a single time. This chain uses TRBV6-5 with TRBJ1-1; a possible D gene is TRBD1 (6 bases). The CDR3 covers 14 residues. Per germline, CDR1 MNHEY and CDR2 SVGAGI. V was cut by 7 bases and J by 6 bases, with 18 bases left in between. CDR3: CASTSTGYNSEAFF. CDR3 DNA: TGTGCCAGCACTTCCACAGGGTATAACTCTGAAGCTTTCTTT.

Comments on this clone: The junction shows a germline mismatch at one end, possibly a read error. The chain links TRBV7-9 to TRBJ1-4, with no clear D. This CDR3 has 15 amino acids. CDR1 is SEHNR and CDR2 is FQNEAQ in the germline V gene (reference sequence). The DNA of the CDR3 is TGTTCCAGCAGCATATCACTCGCAACTAATGAAAAACTGTTTTTT. As protein: CSSSISLATNEKLFF.

The chain has TRBV28 and TRBJ2-3; perhaps TRBD2 as D (7 bases). The CDR3 consists of 16 residues. Trimming pared 6 bases from V and 3 bases from J, leaving 19 bases between. Germline CDR1 is MDHEN and CDR2 is SYDVKM. In nucleotides, the CDR3 is TGTGCCAGCAGCCAAGGACTAGGGGGTTCAACAGATACGCAGTATTTT. Translation gives CASSQGLGGSTDTQYF.

V usage is TRBV11-2 and J usage is TRBJ1-1; 11 bases align to TRBD1. Germline V CDR1 and CDR2: SGHAT, FQNNGV. Unmatched junction bases numbered 10, after V lost 3 bases and J lost 4 bases. The CDR3 covers 17 residues. CDR3 DNA sequence: TGTGCCAGCAGCTTTTGGGACAGGGGGGGTTTTAGCACTGAAGCTTTCTTT. Translating it yields CASSFWDRGGFSTEAFF.

V usage is TRBV7-9 and J usage is TRBJ2-2, with 11 bases matching TRBD2. The CDR3 length is 16 residues. V lost 5 bases, J lost 4 bases, and 6 bases stayed unmatched. The germline V gene encodes CDR1 SEHNR and CDR2 FQNEAQ (reference sequence). The CDR3 sequence is CASSRGTSGSTGELFF. CDR3 bases: TGTGCCAGCAGCCGAGGGACTAGCGGTAGCACCGGGGAGCTGTTTTTT.

The chain couples TRBV19 to TRBJ2-4; D is perhaps TRBD2 (7 bases). The ends were cut back, 1 base at V and 9 bases at J, with 16 bases in the middle. Per germline, CDR1 LNHDA and CDR2 SQIVND (reference sequence). The CDR3 runs 15 residues. CDR3 region: CASSIGGGNWFIQYF. The CDR3 nucleotides read TGTGCCAGTAGTATAGGCGGGGGCAACTGGTTCATTCAGTACTTC. Based on the CDR3 plus reference TRBV19 and TRBJ2-4, the full variable domain is DGGITQSPKYLFRKEGQNVTLSCEQNLNHDAMYWYRQDPGQGLRLIYYSQIVNDFQKGDIAEGYSVSREKKESFPLTVTSAQKNPTAFYLCASSIGGGNWFIQYFGAGTRLSVL.

The CDR3 bases are TGTGCCAGCAGCTTAGCAGGGGGATCATCCCCCTACAATGAGCAGTTCTTC. Protein sequence: CASSLAGGSSPYNEQFF. V and J are TRBV7-8 and TRBJ2-1, with D possibly matching TRBD1 (6 bases). CDR1 SGHVS and CDR2 FQNEAQ come from the germline V gene. This CDR3 has 17 amino acids. V gave up 0 bases and J gave up 2 bases, with 14 bases separating them.

The chain uses TRBV6-6 and TRBJ1-3, with D possibly TRBD1 on 6 matching bases. V was cut by 6 bases and J by 5 bases, with 14 bases left in between. Germline V gives CDR1 MNHNY, CDR2 SVGAGI (reference sequence). This CDR3 is 14 amino acids long. CDR3 nucleotide sequence: TGTGCCAGCAGCCCCGCGGACAGACGAAACACCATATATTTT. This codes for CASSPADRRNTIYF.

The chain is built from TRBV9 and TRBJ2-1; possibly TRBD2 for D (7 bases). Trimming left V 0 bases short and J 4 bases short, with 17 bases between. Germline assignment: CDR1 SGDLS and CDR2 YYNGEE. CDR3 length: 17 residues. The CDR3 loop is CASSVDGGGARYNEQFF. CDR3 in DNA: TGTGCCAGCAGCGTAGATGGTGGGGGGGCTCGGTACAATGAGCAGTTCTTC.

The table lists this clone with a count of one. V gene TRBV2 combines with J gene TRBJ1-5; D remains unclear. Trimming left V 7 bases short and J 2 bases short, with 12 bases between. The CDR3 extends over 14 amino acids. Germline V gives CDR1 SNHLY, CDR2 FYNNEI. CDR3 sequence (DNA): TGTGCCAGCACCAGAGAGGTGGGCAATCAGCCCCAGCATTTT. Encoded protein: CASTREVGNQPQHF.

This clone was observed once. V usage is TRBV7-9 and J usage is TRBJ1-1; 7 bases fit TRBD1. Unmatched junction bases numbered 6, after V lost 0 bases and J lost 8 bases. The CDR3 consists of 14 residues. Germline-derived CDR1 and CDR2 are SEHNR and FQNEAQ (reference sequence). CDR3 in DNA: TGTGCCAGCAGCTTAGCGGGTGGGACAGTAGAAGCTTTCTTT. Amino acids: CASSLAGGTVEAFF.

The chain links TRBV6-6 to TRBJ2-3; D gene uncertain. CDR1 and CDR2 (germline): MNHNY, SVGAGI (reference sequence). Trimming stripped 5 bases from V and 1 base from J, with 10 bases between. The CDR3 runs 14 residues. The CDR3, as DNA: TGTGCCAGCAGTCTCGACACCCGCACAGATACGCAGTATTTT. Its translation is CASSLDTRTDTQYF.

The J gene is TRBJ2-2, the V gene TRBV5-1; D gene uncertain. The CDR3 is made up of 14 amino acids. Between the trimmed V and J ends, which lost 3 bases and 3 bases, there was a span of 9 bases. From germline, CDR1 is SGHRS and CDR2 YFSETQ. The CDR3 loop reads CASSSGPDTGELFF. The CDR3 region has the DNA TGCGCCAGCAGCTCTGGTCCGGACACCGGGGAGCTGTTTTTT. The full variable domain, completed using reference TRBV5-1 and TRBJ2-2, is KAGVTQTPRYLIKTRGQQVTLSCSPISGHRSVSWYQQTPGQGLQFLFEYFSETQRNKGNFPGRFSGRQFSNSRSEMNVSTLELGDSALYLCASSSGPDTGELFFGEGSRLTVL.

The V gene is TRBV5-1, the J gene TRBJ2-1; TRBD2 aligns across 7 bases. The J segment lost 8 bases and the V segment lost 4 bases, leaving 12 bases of the junction unmatched. The germline gives CDR1 SGHRS, CDR2 YFSETQ. This CDR3 comprises 15 residues. The CDR3: CASSVGQGGNDEQFF. CDR3 nucleotides: TGCGCCAGCAGCGTCGGGCAGGGAGGGAACGATGAGCAGTTCTTC.